This record covers a single T cell receptor (beta chain). This clone has a single count. Which antigen it targets is not known. Per-nucleotide qualities are absent, and no much larger clonotype sits a single base away. The data stem from a study of shared clonotypes between healthy human individuals (dated by TCRdb to 2020 to 2021). Describing the broader study: A couple of women and a few men aged 18 to 49 years were included in the cohort. To estimate repertoire size and how much clonotypes are shared between individuals, the study performed deep sequencing of blood TCR repertoires from a few healthy adults. For each donor, CD4 naive and CD4 memory were each given three plates, CD8 naive was given two plates, and CD8 memory was given one plate. Libraries were prepared and TCR repertoires were sequenced by different laboratories using diverse techniques, in order to increase sequencing depth and limit assay-specific biases. Each donor's leukapheresis produced roughly between roughly 0.85 and 9 billion PBMCs.

CDR1 and CDR2 are read off the germline V gene as WSHSY and SAAADI. Deletion took 6 bases off V and 5 bases off J, with a span of 14 bases between the germline ends. Its CDR3 holds 14 amino acids, cysteine through phenylalanine. Kept here is only the CDR3 DNA, which spans 42 bases and is read in frame from base 1. Study-wide findings and limitations: Naive subsets generally had larger estimated clonotype richness than memory subsets. Sampling was limited to blood, and TCR repertoires in tissue likely differ from TCR repertoires in blood. When several donors were compared, the shared fraction of clonotypes was about 5% for naive CD4, approximately 3.3% for naive CD8, 2% to 2.5% for memory CD4, and 0.4% for memory CD8. Compared with non-shared clonotypes, the clonotypes found in all four sorted-subset donors had higher generation probabilities. Incomplete sequencing was indicated by rarefaction of sorted-subset datasets, despite the large sequencing depth. Pairwise subsampling indicated that sequencing depth was expected to affect the degree of clonotype sharing among donors. The genetic and exposure-history diversity represented was limited by the small number of donors.

CD8 naive samples were obtained by positive selection for CCR7 among CD45RO-negative cells, yielding a CD45RA+CCR7+ population from which TemRA cells were excluded. The donors were healthy, HIV-negative adults with no recently reported acute infections or vaccinations. Every donor was a Caucasian adult residing in Nashville, Tennessee, USA. After blood collection by leukapheresis, PBMCs were isolated using Ficoll-Histopaque density gradient centrifugation and then cryopreserved in the vapor phase of liquid nitrogen. Analytical flow cytometry was used to check the purity and quantity of each magnetically sorted T cell population. Each sorted fraction had its genomic DNA isolated and then quantified by UV absorbance on a Nanodrop 2000c. Using the deep immunoSEQ assay, TCR CDR3 regions were amplified from genomic DNA by multiplex PCR. Extracted genomic DNA from each cell subset was distributed evenly across all wells of several immunoSEQ 96-well plates, and each plate was treated as a replicate. For sorted subsets, each replicate PCR was loaded with 200 to 250 ng genomic DNA, equivalent to some 31,000 T cell genomes. Purified libraries were quantified with a Qubit 3.0 fluorometer, sized on a Bioanalyzer 2100, and re-quantified with the KAPA Library Quantification kit. Every immunoSEQ 96-well plate was sequenced on a separate single-read 150-cycle Illumina NextSeq 550 flow cell. In the authors' own workflow: Because only junctional sequences without quality scores were contained in the immunoSEQ output, filtering matching that applied to full-length reads could not be performed. Sequences were annotated with PyIR, a Python wrapper for IgBLAST v1.9, and V/J genes and CDR3 were assigned using IMGT germline references. Reads with weak V/J assignments (E-value above 1e-6), missing CDR3, stop codons, out-of-frame junctions, or ambiguous translated residues were removed. V3J clonotypes were defined as sequences sharing an identical inferred V gene, J gene, and CDR3 amino acid sequence. To compute the percentage overlap between repertoires, the number of shared unique clonotypes was divided by the size of the smaller repertoire. Richness of each repertoire was evaluated using RTK rarefaction, the Chao1 estimator, and Recon v2.1 estimates of unobserved clonotypes. Generation probabilities were computed with OLGA for all TCRbeta clonotypes obtained by the gDNA method from a few donors. As stored in TCRdb, this immuneACCESS dataset retains in-frame rearrangements with V and J assigned. A fraction of the clones does not appear; measured against another copy, unresolved V genes explain less than half of the discrepancy, and the remainder lacks a known reason. V, J and clone size are those of that table, while D and trimming were read from the DNA. The sample table records over 800,000 clones; 80% to 95% of these occur just once. The ten top clones hold 24% of the sample.

The sample taken for sequencing was naive CD8+ T cells sorted from blood. Per the publication, the cell subset or site label means: CD45RA+CCR7+. The TCR comes from a man aged 25 to 40 in good health. The chain links TRBV10-2 with TRBJ2-1; no D gene call is confident. The sequence in DNA is TGCGCCAGCAGCGACTCCCGGGCCCACAATGAGCAGTTCTTC. Its translation is CASSDSRAHNEQFF.